This T cell receptor (beta chain) originates from a study of blood T cells in healthy people across ages. The CDR3 consists of 13 residues. The V segment lost 9 bases and the J segment 4 bases; nucleotides outside the gene matches: 5. CDR1 is KGHDR, CDR2 SFDVKD, per germline. There are a few counts of this clonotype. With a J-beta primer mix and a sample-barcoded 5' primer, a second PCR ran about 7 to 11 cycles. TCRdb independently ran MiXCR on the 5' RACE reads; one entry per CDR3 protein. The sample has about 1 million distinct CDR3 sequences, roughly 45% seen once. Per individual sample, total RNA of at least 5 micrograms was extracted.

This sequence was found in a woman aged 60-75 years in good health. The sequenced material came from blood. The rearrangement uses TRBV24-1 and TRBJ2-1, with 7 bases that match TRBD1. The CDR3: CATGTDYYNEQFF. CDR3 nucleotide sequence: TGTGCCACCGGGACAGACTATTACAATGAGCAGTTCTTC.